The following is a T cell receptor (beta chain) sequence with its context. The PCR ran on 60 Vbeta and 13 Jbeta primers. Only in-frame clones appear in the TCRdb table, and some are missing; sequencing was by immunoSEQ multiplex PCR. This table lists 110,000 to 150,000 clones. This record comes from a study of cytomegalovirus exposure and HLA in healthy donors. In germline, CDR1 is SGHAT, CDR2 FQNNGV. V gave up 0 bases and J gave up 6 bases, with 11 bases separating them. The CDR3 covers 14 residues. The TCR originated in a woman aged 18 to 35 in good health and CMV-seronegative. The genes are TRBV11-2 and TRBJ1-1; a possible D gene is TRBD1 (5 bases). Sequenced: PBMCs. The CDR3 DNA reads TGTGCCAGCAGCTTAGATTCCAGGGTACCTGAAGCTTTCTTT. Translation: CASSLDSRVPEAFF.